This entry lists 18 T cell receptor beta chains sequenced from one sample in a study of shared clonotypes between healthy human individuals. Assay: immunoSEQ multiplex PCR; the TCRdb copy retains only in-frame clones and omits some. The table includes approximately 2.5 million clones, roughly 92% detected once. The specimen sequenced was naive CD4+ T cells sorted from blood. The subset: CD45RA+ positively selected. Every receptor here comes from a man younger than 35 in good health.

This rearrangement joins TRBV5-1 to TRBJ2-6, with a possible D match to TRBD1 (6 bases). The germline gives CDR1 SGHRS, CDR2 YFSETQ. This CDR3 comprises 17 residues. Trimming cost V 2 bases and J 0 bases, with 12 bases left between them. CDR3 bases: TGCGCCAGCAGCTTTCGGACAGTGAGCTCTGGGGCCAACGTCCTGACTTTC. As protein: CASSFRTVSSGANVLTF.

The V call is TRBV7-2, the J call TRBJ2-1, with D uncertain. This CDR3 region has 16 residues. Germline lookup yields CDR1 SGHTA and CDR2 FQGNSA. V lost 5 bases and J 2 bases, leaving 16 bases between the germline ends. CDR3 in amino acids: CASSRVGGLTYNEQFF. For the CDR3, the DNA is TGTGCCAGCAGCCGGGTAGGTGGGTTAACCTACAATGAGCAGTTCTTC.

J is TRBJ2-3 and V is TRBV2, with a tentative D call TRBD1 (6 bases). V lost 2 bases to trimming and J lost 5 bases, with 11 bases between them. This CDR3 region has 14 residues. Germline CDR1 and CDR2: SNHLY and FYNNEI. The CDR3 reads CASSELGAGDTQYF. The CDR3 bases are TGTGCCAGCAGTGAATTGGGGGCTGGAGATACGCAGTATTTT. The full variable domain, in which reference TRBV2 and TRBJ2-3 provide the parts outside the CDR3, is EPEVTQTPSHQVTQMGQEVILRCVPISNHLYFYWYRQILGQKVEFLVSFYNNEISEKSEIFDDQFSVERPDGSNFTLKIRSTKLEDSAMYFCASSELGAGDTQYFGPGTRLTVL.

This clone appeared a single time. The rearrangement links TRBV27 to TRBJ1-5; no firm D call. This CDR3 contains 13 residues. Trimming took 5 bases from V and 9 from J, leaving 14 bases between them. Germline V lookup: CDR1 MNHEY, CDR2 SMNVEV (reference sequence). CDR3 bases: TGTGCCAGCAGTCCCGAAATATTTCTGCCCCAGCATTTT. Translated, it gives CASSPEIFLPQHF.

The V gene is TRBV13, the J gene TRBJ2-7; the D gene is possibly TRBD2 (6 bases). The CDR3 totals 15 residues. Trimming removed 3 bases from V and 2 bases from J, with 14 bases in between. Looked up from germline, CDR1 is PRHDT and CDR2 is FYEKMQ (reference sequence). CDR3 sequence: CASSFAGGVTYEQYF. CDR3 bases: TGTGCCAGCAGCTTCGCAGGAGGGGTAACCTACGAGCAGTACTTC.

V and J are TRBV7-3 and TRBJ2-1; TRBD2 matches at 11 bases. The CDR3 has 15 residues. Germline V CDR1 and CDR2: SGHTA, FQGTGA. J gave up 8 bases and V 3 bases, and 6 bases lay outside the gene matches. The CDR3 reads CASSFRLAGFDEQFF. Here the CDR3 DNA reads TGTGCCAGCAGCTTCCGACTAGCGGGGTTCGATGAGCAGTTCTTC. Combining the CDR3 with reference TRBV7-3 and TRBJ2-1 gives the whole variable domain GAGVSQTPSNKVTEKGKYVELRCDPISGHTALYWYRQSLGQGPEFLIYFQGTGAADDSGLPNDRFFAVRPEGSVSTLKIQRTERGDSAVYLCASSFRLAGFDEQFFGPGTRLTVL.

This sequence joins TRBV27 and TRBJ1-2; D may be TRBD1 (5 bases). V lost 0 bases, J lost 2 bases, and 10 bases lay in between. Germline V gene lookup returns CDR1 MNHEY and CDR2 SMNVEV (reference sequence). CDR3 length: 15 residues. CDR3 in DNA: TGTGCCAGCAGTTTATCTTGGGGGACCAACTATGGCTACACCTTC. Its translation: CASSLSWGTNYGYTF.

This clone was seen just once. The chain recombines TRBV7-6 with TRBJ1-5; no definite D call. This CDR3 spans 12 amino acids. The V gene lost 5 bases and the J gene lost 3 bases, with 5 bases spanning the gap. The germline V gene encodes CDR1 SGHVS and CDR2 FNYEAQ. DNA for the CDR3: TGTGCCAGCAGCAACAACAATCAGCCCCAGCATTTT. Protein: CASSNNNQPQHF.

The J gene is TRBJ2-7, the V gene TRBV28; tentative D call: TRBD2 (5 bases). Germline loops: CDR1 MDHEN, CDR2 SYDVKM. V lost 6 bases, J lost 6 bases, and 15 bases lay in between. The CDR3 totals 13 residues. CDR3 in amino acids: CASSLRVPPEQYF. Here the CDR3 DNA reads TGTGCCAGCAGCCTGAGGGTCCCCCCCGAGCAGTACTTC.

The chain recombines TRBV25-1 with TRBJ2-7; weak D call: TRBD2 (8 bases). Trimming took off 7 bases at V and 1 base at J, with 17 bases between the two ends. The CDR3 consists of 15 residues. In germline, CDR1 is MGHDK, CDR2 SYGVNS. The CDR3 protein is CASNRGGGGSYEQYF. The CDR3 coding sequence is TGTGCCAGCAACAGAGGGGGCGGGGGGTCCTACGAGCAGTACTTC.

This clone was detected a few times. The sample contains more than one DNA sequence encoding this CDR3. For the CDR3, the DNA is TGTGCCAGCTCACCAGGGACAGCGAACACTGAAGCTTTCTTT. It specifies CASSPGTANTEAFF. The V call is TRBV18, the J call TRBJ1-1; 7 bases match TRBD1. CDR1 and CDR2 (germline): KGHSH, LQKENI. V dropped 2 bases and J dropped 1; count of bases not matched to a gene: 1. This CDR3 contains 14 residues.

The chain employs TRBV6-5 and TRBJ2-7, with D unresolved. V was cut by 6 bases and J by 6 bases, with 9 bases left in between. Per the germline V gene, CDR1 is MNHEY and CDR2 is SVGAGI. The CDR3 length is 11 residues. This CDR3 is CASRTPGEQYF. CDR3 DNA sequence: TGTGCCAGCAGAACTCCGGGCGAGCAGTACTTC.

This clone was seen once. The chain joins TRBV5-1 to TRBJ2-1, with 9 bases identical to TRBD2. The CDR3 has 16 amino acids. Per germline, CDR1 SGHRS and CDR2 YFSETQ. Trimming at V came to 4 bases and at J to 0 bases, leaving 5 bases not matched to a gene. The CDR3 nucleotides are TGCGCCAGCAGCCCGCGGGAGGGCAGCTCCTACAATGAGCAGTTCTTC. Translating gives CASSPREGSSYNEQFF.

The chain joins TRBV6-6 to TRBJ1-1, with 7 bases lining up with TRBD1. V shed 0 bases, J shed 6 bases, and the junction held 4 bases outside the gene matches. The CDR3 runs 14 residues. Germline-derived CDR1 and CDR2 are MNHNY and SVGAGI (reference sequence). DNA for the CDR3: TGTGCCAGCAGTTACTCGGGAGGGGGCGCTGAAGCTTTCTTT. It yields the protein CASSYSGGGAEAFF.

The chain couples TRBV5-1 to TRBJ2-5; 8 bases match TRBD1. CDR1 and CDR2 from the germline V gene are SGHRS and YFSETQ. V lost 3 bases to trimming and J lost 5 bases; unmatched junction nucleotides: 6. The CDR3 is made up of 14 amino acids. The CDR3 DNA reads TGCGCCAGCAGCTGGGGGACAGGCAGGGAGACCCAGTACTTC. It codes for CASSWGTGRETQYF.

This chain joins TRBV4-3 and TRBJ2-3, with 12 bases identical to TRBD2. The ends lost 4 bases at V and 2 bases at J; junction bases unmatched: 4. CDR3 size: 16 residues. Looked up from germline, CDR1 is LGHNA and CDR2 is YSLEER. The CDR3 DNA is TGCGCCAGCAGCCTCGGACTAGCGGGGAACACAGATACGCAGTATTTT. This codes for CASSLGLAGNTDTQYF.

On this clone itself: Other DNA variants within this sample encode the same CDR3. J is TRBJ1-6 and V is TRBV9, with no clear D. The CDR3 has 14 amino acids. Per germline, CDR1 SGDLS and CDR2 YYNGEE. Deletions cut 0 bases from V and 7 bases from J, with 8 bases between. CDR3 DNA: TGTGCCAGCAGCGTAGGCGGGTCCAATTCACCCCTCCACTTT. Translated, it gives CASSVGGSNSPLHF.

This chain joins TRBV7-2 and TRBJ2-3, with D perhaps matching TRBD2 (5 bases). CDR1 is SGHTA, CDR2 FQGNSA, per germline. Between the trimmed V and J ends, which lost 2 bases and 7 bases, there was a span of 13 bases. This CDR3 has 14 amino acids. CDR3 nucleotide sequence: TGTGCCAGCAGCTTACAAGGGAGTTCGTATACGCAGTATTTT. It yields the protein CASSLQGSSYTQYF.